Listed here are 20 T cell receptor beta chains from one sample, sequenced in a study of regulatory T cells in long-lasting Graves disease. The TCR beta library used iRepertoire HTBI primers with Arm-PCR amplification of CDR3. TCRdb re-called the multiplex PCR reads through MiXCR, storing one row per CDR3 protein. The table includes around 330,000 distinct CDR3 sequences, about 18% detected once. The time point denotes: newly diagnosed GD, antithyroid drugs for less than 3 months. After RNA was extracted from PBMCs, the TCR library was made from it. The sequences come from peripheral blood mononuclear cells (PBMCs), collected at new diagnosis, from a patient treated with antithyroid drugs. These receptors were collected from a female donor with Graves disease.

This chain joins TRBV7-9 and TRBJ2-5, with TRBD2 as a possible D gene (7 bases). Germline V lookup: CDR1 SEHNR, CDR2 FQNEAQ (reference sequence). V lost 2 bases and J 4 bases, leaving 26 bases between the germline ends. This CDR3 region has 19 residues. Here the CDR3 reads CASSLPRPGGEGLVETQYF. The CDR3 DNA sequence: TGTGCCAGCAGCTTACCCCGACCGGGGGGCGAGGGCTTGGTAGAGACCCAGTACTTC.

This clonotype has a count of ten or more. This sequence joins TRBV30 and TRBJ2-3; 10 bases agree with TRBD2. V lost 2 bases, J lost 6 bases, and 20 bases stayed unmatched. Germline V gene data show CDR1 as GTSNPN and CDR2 as SVGIG (reference sequence). CDR3 size: 19 residues. CDR3 DNA: TGTGCCTGGAGTCCTAATCCTGAGAAGACTAGCGGGCGGCGGGATACGCAGTATTTT. It translates to CAWSPNPEKTSGRRDTQYF.

This clonotype showed up many times. The V and J genes are TRBV12-3 or TRBV12-4 and TRBJ2-2, with D hard to call. Trimming shortened V by 2 bases and J by 6 bases, and 4 bases separated the two germline ends. This CDR3 has 12 residues. CDR3 sequence reads: CASSLFPGELFF. The CDR3, as DNA: TGTGCCAGCAGTTTATTCCCCGGGGAGCTGTTTTTT.

This clonotype was recorded at least ten times. This chain joins TRBV11-3 and TRBJ2-2; TRBD1 aligns across 8 bases. J was trimmed by 5 bases and V by 11 bases; bases with no gene match: 1. The CDR3 is 11 residues long. CDR1 and CDR2 (germline): SGHNT, YENEEA. This CDR3 is CAGQGTGELFF. CDR3 DNA: TGTGCCGGACAGGGAACCGGGGAGCTGTTTTTT.

This clonotype was seen many times. The chain joins TRBV12-3 or TRBV12-4 to TRBJ2-1; 10 nucleotides line up with TRBD1. The CDR3 extends over 16 amino acids. Trimming took 6 bases from V and 4 from J; bases not matched to a gene: 9. The CDR3 spells CASRPLGQGGYNEQFF. CDR3 DNA sequence: TGTGCCAGCAGGCCTCTCGGACAGGGGGGATACAATGAGCAGTTCTTC.

There are many counts of this clonotype. The chain employs TRBV2 and TRBJ2-7; D assignment may be TRBD1 or TRBD2 (5 bases each). V was trimmed by 3 bases and J by 7 bases, leaving 13 bases between them. The germline gives CDR1 SNHLY, CDR2 FYNNEI. The CDR3 contains 13 residues. CDR3 nucleotide sequence: TGTGCCAGCAGTGAGCTTGTTTGGGGGGAGCAGTACTTC. Protein sequence: CASSELVWGEQYF.

Many counts were recorded for this clonotype. This chain uses TRBV6-1 with TRBJ2-1, with D tentatively TRBD2 (6 bases). Germline CDR1 is MNHNS and CDR2 is SASEGT. CDR3 size: 15 residues. The V end was cut by 6 bases, the J end by 0 bases, with 12 bases between. The CDR3 DNA reads TGTGCCAGCAGGGGTAGCGGAGGCTCCTACAATGAGCAGTTCTTC. This sequence encodes CASRGSGGSYNEQFF.

This clonotype has ten or more counts. This sequence joins TRBV28 and TRBJ1-2; maybe TRBD1 (5 bases). V lost 0 bases, J lost 8 bases, and 13 bases lay in between. The CDR3 extends over 14 amino acids. Germline V gene sequence: CDR1 MDHEN, CDR2 SYDVKM. The CDR3 nucleotides read TGTGCCAGCAGTTTATGGGACGGGACGCCGGGCTACACCTTC. This translates into CASSLWDGTPGYTF.

The V and J genes are TRBV9 and TRBJ1-2; no clear D gene. CDR3 length: 17 residues. V lost 4 bases and J lost 0, with 19 bases in between. CDR1 is SGDLS, CDR2 YYNGEE, per germline. CDR3 nucleotides: TGTGCCAGCAGCCAAAACGCGGGGAAGACGGCTAACTATGGCTACACCTTC. This gives the protein CASSQNAGKTANYGYTF. The variable domain in full, with the rest retrieved from reference TRBV9 and TRBJ1-2, is DSGVTQTPKHLITATGQRVTLRCSPRSGDLSVYWYQQSLDQGLQFLIQYYNGEERAKGNILERFSAQQFPDLHSELNLSSLELGDSALYFCASSQNAGKTANYGYTFGSGTRLTVV.

This clonotype was detected a few times. The chain combines TRBV19 with TRBJ2-7, with 7 bases matching TRBD1. The J segment lost 5 bases and the V segment lost 5 bases, leaving 15 bases of the junction unmatched. There are 16 residues in the CDR3. Germline lookup yields CDR1 LNHDA and CDR2 SQIVND (reference sequence). The CDR3 loop is CASSPPHGEGADEQYF. For the CDR3, the DNA is TGTGCCAGTAGTCCCCCCCACGGCGAGGGGGCCGACGAGCAGTACTTC.

This clonotype was observed at least ten times. J is TRBJ1-2 and V is TRBV24-1, with D unresolved. The CDR3 is made up of 12 amino acids. Germline loops: CDR1 KGHDR, CDR2 SFDVKD. V was cut by 4 bases and J by 8 bases, with 10 bases left in between. The CDR3 is CATSDPNLGYTF. CDR3 nucleotide sequence: TGTGCCACCAGTGACCCGAACTTAGGCTACACCTTC.

The chain carries TRBV18 and TRBJ2-7, with 7 bases lining up with TRBD2. Germline CDR1 reads KGHSH; CDR2 reads LQKENI. V shed 4 bases, J shed 4 bases, and the junction held 10 bases outside the gene matches. The CDR3 is made up of 15 amino acids. CDR3 residues: CASSHPGGGIYEQYF. The CDR3 region has the DNA TGTGCCAGCTCACACCCGGGGGGAGGTATTTACGAGCAGTACTTC. The complete variable domain, with remaining parts taken from reference TRBV18 and TRBJ2-7, reads NAGVMQNPRHLVRRRGQEARLRCSPMKGHSHVYWYRQLPEEGLKFMVYLQKENIIDESGMPKERFSAEFPKEGPSILRIQQVVRGDSAAYFCASSHPGGGIYEQYFGPGTRLTVT.

This clonotype was observed many times. This chain joins TRBV27 and TRBJ2-3; D possibly corresponds to TRBD2 (5 bases). The CDR3 runs to 15 residues. V was pared by 3 bases and J by 2 bases, with 12 bases between. CDR1 MNHEY and CDR2 SMNVEV come from the germline V gene (reference sequence). CDR3 sequence reads: CASSFRGLSTDTQYF. The CDR3 DNA reads TGTGCCAGCAGTTTTCGTGGACTTTCCACAGATACGCAGTATTTT.

This clonotype came up many times. The rearrangement joins TRBV28 to TRBJ1-5; 7 positions agree with TRBD1. From germline, CDR1 is MDHEN and CDR2 SYDVKM. J lost 6 bases, V lost 4 bases, and 9 bases had no gene match. CDR3 size: 15 residues. CDR3 sequence reads: CASSSDRERSQPQHF. For the CDR3, the DNA is TGTGCCAGCAGTTCCGACAGGGAAAGGAGTCAGCCCCAGCATTTT.

This clonotype has a count of ten or more. The rearrangement uses TRBV6-1 and TRBJ1-6, with D perhaps matching TRBD1 (5 bases). The CDR3 contains 15 residues. Germline V gives CDR1 MNHNS, CDR2 SASEGT. The V end lost 6 bases, the J end lost 7 bases, and 16 bases lay between the germline ends. The CDR3 sequence is CASRTVPNLNSPLHF. The CDR3 DNA reads as TGTGCCAGCAGGACAGTTCCTAATCTGAATTCACCCCTCCACTTT.

This clonotype was counted at least ten times. The chain combines TRBV5-6 with TRBJ1-1, with D tentatively TRBD1 (5 bases). In germline, CDR1 is SGHDT, CDR2 YYEEEE. V was trimmed by 3 bases and J by 0 bases, leaving 15 bases between them. The CDR3 is made up of 16 amino acids. CDR3 in amino acids: CASSSSGTAMNTEAFF. The CDR3 DNA reads TGTGCCAGCAGCTCATCCGGGACGGCGATGAACACTGAAGCTTTCTTT. The whole variable domain, filled in from reference TRBV5-6 and TRBJ1-1, reads DAGVTQSPTHLIKTRGQQVTLRCSPKSGHDTVSWYQQALGQGPQFIFQYYEEEERQRGNFPDRFSGHQFPNYSSELNVNALLLGDSALYLCASSSSGTAMNTEAFFGQGTRLTVV.

The J gene is TRBJ2-7, the V gene TRBV28; weak D call: TRBD2 (5 bases). V was trimmed by 2 bases and J by 0 bases, leaving 11 bases between them. Germline V gene lookup returns CDR1 MDHEN and CDR2 SYDVKM. This CDR3 spans 15 amino acids. DNA of the CDR3: TGTGCCAGCAGTTTACCTAGCTTCCACTCCTACGAGCAGTACTTC. Translation: CASSLPSFHSYEQYF. Based on the CDR3 plus reference TRBV28 and TRBJ2-7, the full variable domain is DVKVTQSSRYLVKRTGEKVFLECVQDMDHENMFWYRQDPGLGLRLIYFSYDVKMKEKGDIPEGYSVSREKKERFSLILESASTNQTSMYLCASSLPSFHSYEQYFGPGTRLTVT.

This clonotype was seen only a few times. This chain joins TRBV19 and TRBJ2-1, with D maybe TRBD1 (6 bases). The CDR3 is 15 amino acids. The germline V gene has CDR1 LNHDA and CDR2 SQIVND (reference sequence). Trimming removed 4 bases from V and 6 bases from J, with 16 bases in between. The DNA of the CDR3 is TGTGCCAGTAGTAGGCTCACGGGACAATTCAATGAGCAGTTCTTC. Encoded protein: CASSRLTGQFNEQFF. The full variable domain, rest sourced from reference TRBV19 and TRBJ2-1, is DGGITQSPKYLFRKEGQNVTLSCEQNLNHDAMYWYRQDPGQGLRLIYYSQIVNDFQKGDIAEGYSVSREKKESFPLTVTSAQKNPTAFYLCASSRLTGQFNEQFFGPGTRLTVL.

In regard to this clonotype: A single base is all that separates this from a far larger clone, so a read error is likely. Lacking the conserved final phenylalanine or tryptophan, this CDR3 likely reflects a read error. The chain couples TRBV2 to TRBJ2-2; 9 nucleotides line up with TRBD2. With 6 bases clipped from V and 2 bases from J, the junction kept 7 bases outside the gene matches. Germline assignment: CDR1 SNHLY and CDR2 FYNNEI. There are 16 residues in the CDR3. Here the CDR3 DNA reads TGTGCCAGCAGCTCTATAGCGGGAGTTAACACCGGGGAGCTGTTTTCT. It translates to CASSSIAGVNTGELFS.

The table lists this clonotype with many counts. V is TRBV6-5 and J is TRBJ1-1; 8 bases are a match to TRBD1. The CDR3 consists of 15 residues. The junction had 11 bases not matched to a gene; V was cut back by 2 bases and J by 9 bases. Per the germline V gene, CDR1 is MNHEY and CDR2 is SVGAGI. CDR3 sequence: CASSYPGQGRGQAFF. The CDR3 region has the DNA TGTGCCAGCAGTTACCCCGGACAGGGTAGAGGCCAAGCTTTCTTT.